This T cell receptor (beta chain) was profiled in a study of shared clonotypes between healthy human individuals. About the research overall: Three plates each covered CD4 naive and memory; CD8 naive two, CD8 memory one.

Clones were read by immunoSEQ multiplex PCR, and TCRdb kept only the in-frame ones, dropping some. The repertoire consists of approximately 110,000 clones, with 65% to 75% occurring once and the leading ten covering roughly 24%. The germline V gene encodes CDR1 LNHDA and CDR2 SQIVND (reference sequence). CDR3 length equals 16 residues. With 5 bases removed from V and 0 bases from J, the gap between germline ends came to 15 bases. Only Caucasian adults living in Nashville, Tennessee served as donors. The chain combines TRBV19 with TRBJ2-3, with D maybe TRBD1 (6 bases). Specimen: memory CD8+ T cells sorted from blood. Subset given: CD45RO+ cells pooled with CCR7-negative TemRA cells. This clonotype was obtained from a woman aged 25 to 39 in good health. DNA of the CDR3: TGTGCCAGTAGTCTCCAGGGGCGTTCTAGCACAGATACGCAGTATTTT. Translating gives CASSLQGRSSTDTQYF.